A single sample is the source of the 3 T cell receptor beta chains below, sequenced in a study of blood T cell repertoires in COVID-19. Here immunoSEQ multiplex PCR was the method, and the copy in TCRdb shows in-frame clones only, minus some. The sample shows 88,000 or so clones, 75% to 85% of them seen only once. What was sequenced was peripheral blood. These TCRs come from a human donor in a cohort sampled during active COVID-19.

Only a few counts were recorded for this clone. DNA for the CDR3: TGTGCCAGCAGCTTAGATTCGGCAGGGAGGTTGGGTCAGCCCCAGCATTTT. This sequence encodes CASSLDSAGRLGQPQHF. The V and J genes are TRBV7-2 and TRBJ1-5, with D perhaps matching TRBD1 (5 bases). The CDR3 consists of 17 residues. Trimming removed 1 base at V and 6 bases at J, with 19 bases between. Germline lookup yields CDR1 SGHTA and CDR2 FQGNSA.

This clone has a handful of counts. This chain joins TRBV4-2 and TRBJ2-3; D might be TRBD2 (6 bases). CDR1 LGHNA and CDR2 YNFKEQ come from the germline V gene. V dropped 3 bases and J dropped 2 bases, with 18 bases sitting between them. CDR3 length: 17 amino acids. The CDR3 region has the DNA TGTGCCAGCAGCCAGTTGATAGCGGAAACCTACACAGATACGCAGTATTTT. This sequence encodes CASSQLIAETYTDTQYF.

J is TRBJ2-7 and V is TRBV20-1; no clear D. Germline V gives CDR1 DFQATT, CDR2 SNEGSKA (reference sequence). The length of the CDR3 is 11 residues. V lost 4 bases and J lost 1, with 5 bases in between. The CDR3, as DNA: TGCAGTGCTAAGGAGTCCTACGAGCAGTACTTC. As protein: CSAKESYEQYF.